Listed below are T cell receptor beta chains from one sample, sequenced in a study of blood T cell repertoires in COVID-19. TCRdb keeps only in-frame clones here, not all; method: immunoSEQ multiplex PCR. The table has around 130,000 clones, around 80% seen once. The sequencing sample was made of peripheral blood. The receptors were gathered from a man over 45 with acute or convalescent COVID-19. Both conserved end residues are part of each CDR3. D genes are given only for firm matches. Part of the rows lack a size; the others show once, few, many or a class for expanded clones.

v_call,j_call,d_call,clone_size,cdr3_nt,cdr3_aa
TRBV6-1,TRBJ2-2,-,-,TGTGCCAGCAGTGAACTCGAGATCCCCGGGGAGCTGTTTTTT,CASSELEIPGELFF
TRBV6-1,TRBJ2-3,TRBD2,few,TGTGCCAGCAGTGAAGCGTTCGGGGGGTCCACAGATACGCAGTATTTT,CASSEAFGGSTDTQYF
TRBV18,TRBJ1-2,TRBD1,few,TGTGCCAGCTCCGGACAGGGCGGCTATGGCTACACCTTC,CASSGQGGYGYTF
TRBV2,TRBJ2-5,TRBD1,-,TGTGCCAGCCAGGGGGATCAAGAGACCCAGTACTTC,CASQGDQETQYF
TRBV28,TRBJ2-1,TRBD2,-,TGTGCCAGCAGGCCGGGACTAGCGGGTAGTGAGCAGTTCTTC,CASRPGLAGSEQFF
TRBV2,TRBJ2-7,TRBD2,once,TGTGCCAGCAGTTTAGCGGGGGCCTCCTACGAGCAGTACTTC,CASSLAGASYEQYF
TRBV10-3,TRBJ1-2,-,-,TGTGCCATCAGTGAGAGCCCCGGTCTTAAGGGCTACACCTTC,CAISESPGLKGYTF
TRBV18,TRBJ2-5,TRBD1,once,TGTGCCAGCTCACCGGGACAGCAAGAGACCCAGTACTTC,CASSPGQQETQYF
TRBV6-5,TRBJ1-1,-,few,TGTGCCAGCACCTCATCGGGGGGGTACACTGAAGCTTTCTTT,CASTSSGGYTEAFF
TRBV5-1,TRBJ2-5,-,-,TGCGCCAGCAGCTTGGTTGGGGAGCAGACCCAGTACTTC,CASSLVGEQTQYF
TRBV11-2,TRBJ2-5,-,-,TGTGCCAGCAGCTTATACTTGAGGGAGACCCAGTACTTC,CASSLYLRETQYF
TRBV5-1,TRBJ2-3,TRBD2,few,TGCGCCAGCCGACCCGGACTAGCGGGCACAGATACGCAGTATTTT,CASRPGLAGTDTQYF
TRBV24-1,TRBJ2-2,TRBD2,-,TGTGCCACCAGTGGTGGACTAGCGGGGGGGCCGCACGGGGAGCTGTTTTTT,CATSGGLAGGPHGELFF
TRBV9,TRBJ2-3,TRBD2,-,TGTGCCACCCAGACGACCATAGCGGGGGGGCGACGGGCCACGCAGTATTTT,CATQTTIAGGRRATQYF
TRBV7-9,TRBJ2-2,-,-,TGTGCCAGCGTGACAGCGAACACCGGGGAGCTGTTTTTT,CASVTANTGELFF
TRBV5-1,TRBJ1-2,-,-,TGCGCCAGCAGCTTGAGGACGGACTCTAACTATGGCTACACCTTC,CASSLRTDSNYGYTF
TRBV3-1/TRBV3-2,TRBJ2-1,-,-,TGTGCCAGCAGCCCGGGACTCGACTCCTACAATGAGCAGTTCTTC,CASSPGLDSYNEQFF
TRBV5-4,TRBJ1-2,TRBD1,-,TGTGCCAGCAGCCCCGGACAGGGCTTAGGGGTTAACTATGGCTACACCTTC,CASSPGQGLGVNYGYTF
TRBV2,TRBJ1-1,-,-,TGTGCCAGCAGTCCACCGGACACTGAAGCTTTCTTT,CASSPPDTEAFF
TRBV7-7,TRBJ2-5,-,-,TGTGCCAGCAGCCGCACCGCCTGGGGGCCCGAGACCCAGTACTTC,CASSRTAWGPETQYF
TRBV29-1,TRBJ2-1,-,-,TGCAGCGTTGAAGATAGATCCCGATCCTCCTACAATGAGCAGTTCTTC,CSVEDRSRSSYNEQFF
TRBV5-1,TRBJ2-2,-,few,TGCGCCAGCAGCGTGAAGGCGCCTGGGCGGGGCACCGGGGAGCTGTTTTTT,CASSVKAPGRGTGELFF
TRBV27,TRBJ2-1,-,-,TGTGCCACTCGTCTGGGCCCAGGGAACGGGCAGTTCTTC,CATRLGPGNGQFF
TRBV2,TRBJ1-2,TRBD1,-,TGTGCCAGCAGTAACAGGGGCCCCCCCTATGGCTACACCTTC,CASSNRGPPYGYTF
TRBV19,TRBJ1-1,-,-,TGTGCCAGTAGTTTGGGGCCGGGCACTGAAGCTTTCTTT,CASSLGPGTEAFF
TRBV3-1/TRBV3-2,TRBJ2-3,TRBD2,once,TGTGCCAGCAGCCAAGAACATCAGGCTAGCGGGGGGGCCACAGATACGCAGTATTTT,CASSQEHQASGGATDTQYF
TRBV3-1/TRBV3-2,TRBJ1-6,-,-,TGTGCCAGCAGCCGGAGAAGGGGTGATTCACCCCTCCACTTT,CASSRRRGDSPLHF
TRBV2,TRBJ2-7,-,-,TGTGCCAGCAGTAGAGATCCCATCTCCTACGAGCAGTACTTC,CASSRDPISYEQYF
TRBV27,TRBJ2-5,TRBD2,-,TGTGCCAGCAGTTTAAGTCGGCGGGGGGGACAAGAGACCCAGTACTTC,CASSLSRRGGQETQYF
TRBV20-1,TRBJ2-1,TRBD1,-,TGCAGTGGGGACAGGGACAATGAGCAGTTCTTC,CSGDRDNEQFF
TRBV5-4,TRBJ2-5,TRBD2,-,TGTGCCAGCAGCTTGTGGAGCGGGGATAGGTCAGAGACCCAGTACTTC,CASSLWSGDRSETQYF
TRBV12-5,TRBJ1-6,-,-,TGTGCTAGTGGTAAATTTGGGTTGGGGGGGATTAATTCACCCCTCCACTTT,CASGKFGLGGINSPLHF
TRBV4-2,TRBJ2-5,TRBD2,-,TGTGCCAGCAGCCAAGTGGTAGCGGGGGGTCTAAGGCCTAGACTAGGGGAGACCCAGTACTTC,CASSQVVAGGLRPRLGETQYF
TRBV3-1/TRBV3-2,TRBJ1-1,-,-,TGTGCCAGCAGCCAAGATTGGCAGAACACTGAAGCTTTCTTT,CASSQDWQNTEAFF
TRBV11-2,TRBJ2-7,-,-,TGTGCCAGCAGCCGTTTAGGGGCCGCGCAGTACTTC,CASSRLGAAQYF
TRBV28,TRBJ2-7,-,few,TGTGCCAGCAGTTTTTTATCACTCGAGCAGTACTTC,CASSFLSLEQYF
TRBV7-3,TRBJ1-1,-,-,TGTGCCAGCAGCTTTACAGGGAACACTGAAGCTTTCTTT,CASSFTGNTEAFF
TRBV7-8,TRBJ1-6,TRBD1,-,TGTGCCAGCAGCTTAGCGACAGGGGATCCCCTCCACTTT,CASSLATGDPLHF
TRBV6-4,TRBJ1-2,-,-,TGTGCCAGCCCCTGCCGGCAGGCGAAGAAACTTCTTAACTATGGCTACACCTTC,CASPCRQAKKLLNYGYTF
TRBV15,TRBJ1-1,TRBD1,-,TGTGCCACCAGCAGTCCTGCCGGGACAGGGGCGAAGTTGAACACTGAAGCTTTCTTT,CATSSPAGTGAKLNTEAFF
TRBV7-2,TRBJ1-3,-,-,TGTGCCAGCAGATCCGGGATAGTATCAAACACCATATATTTT,CASRSGIVSNTIYF
TRBV6-1,TRBJ1-5,TRBD1,few,TGTGCCAGCAGTGAGGCGACAGGGGGCAATCAGCCCCAGCATTTT,CASSEATGGNQPQHF
TRBV4-1,TRBJ2-1,-,-,TGCGCCAGCAGCCAGACACCAAGCTCCTACAATGAGCAGTTCTTC,CASSQTPSSYNEQFF
TRBV4-1,TRBJ1-1,TRBD1,few,TGCGCCAGCAGCCGGACAGGGGGCGTAGGCACTGAAGCTTTCTTT,CASSRTGGVGTEAFF
TRBV19,TRBJ2-1,-,once,TGTGCCAGTAGTCTGACGGGGGTCACGATCTACAATGAGCAGTTCTTC,CASSLTGVTIYNEQFF